This TCR beta chain is drawn from a study of OX40 agonist ivuxolimab in advanced cancers. Method: immunoSEQ multiplex PCR; TCRdb's copy keeps in-frame clones and lacks some. The sample consists of 45,000 to 55,000 clones, 83% of them appearing once. Between the trimmed V and J ends, which lost 6 bases and 0 bases, there was a span of 15 bases. Germline V gene sequence: CDR1 SGHTA, CDR2 FQGNSA. This CDR3 spans 15 amino acids. Autoimmune disease history or systemic immunosuppression was exclusionary. About this clone: Antigen specificity is unknown.

General study points: Expanded clones were, on average, more numerous in CD8+ T cells than in CD4+. No antigen was identified for the clonally expanded peripheral T cells. In the 0.1 to 3.0 mg/kg range, CD4+ and CD8+ blood T cells had expanded clonally by week 6.

The chain employs TRBV7-2 and TRBJ2-7, with D tentatively TRBD2 (6 bases). Specimen: CD4+ or CD8+ T cells sorted from blood, collected in a trial of the OX40 agonist ivuxolimab. The TCR comes from an adult with an advanced solid tumor such as melanoma, head and neck, liver or kidney cancer. The CDR3 region has the DNA TGTGCCAGCAGTAGGGACTTCTTGAGCTCCTACGAGCAGTACTTC. It translates to CASSRDFLSSYEQYF.